This TCR beta chain was recovered during a study of T-cell memory formation after mild COVID-19. For the study at large: Largely donor-specific sequence clusters came from a couple of donors.

Study-wide results and caveats: Second-wave clones peaking on day 37 lacked confirmed SARS-CoV-2 specificity.

V was clipped by 5 bases and J by 1 base, with 10 bases between them. Germline assignment: CDR1 MNHNY and CDR2 SVGAGI (reference sequence). The CDR3 is 14 residues long. This clonotype turned up a few times. What it recognizes is unknown. TCRdb called the 5' RACE reads again in MiXCR, with one record for every CDR3 protein. The sample carries approximately 400,000 distinct CDR3 sequences, approximately 24% recorded once. This sequence joins TRBV6-6 and TRBJ2-3; D is uncertain. The source is an adult woman who had mild COVID-19 (a few samples of this study predate the infection). Cell type and time point are not known. The specimen sequenced was PBMCs or a T cell subset sorted from them (not recorded which). The CDR3 reads CASSDVGRTDTQYF. The CDR3 region has the DNA TGTGCCAGCAGTGACGTGGGTCGCACAGATACGCAGTATTTT.